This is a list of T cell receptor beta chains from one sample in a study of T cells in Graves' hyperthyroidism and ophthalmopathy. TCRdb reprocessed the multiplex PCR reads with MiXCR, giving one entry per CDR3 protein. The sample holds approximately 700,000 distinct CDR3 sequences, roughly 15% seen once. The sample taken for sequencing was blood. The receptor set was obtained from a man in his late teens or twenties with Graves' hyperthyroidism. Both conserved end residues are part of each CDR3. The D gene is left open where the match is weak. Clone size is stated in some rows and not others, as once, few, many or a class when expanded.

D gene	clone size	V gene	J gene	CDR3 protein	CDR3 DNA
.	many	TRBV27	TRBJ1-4	CASSTGRRNEKLFF	TGTGCCAGCAGCACGGGACGGAGAAATGAAAAACTGTTTTTT
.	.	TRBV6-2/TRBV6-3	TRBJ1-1	CASSYPLGAEAFF	TGTGCCAGCAGTTACCCCCTGGGTGCTGAAGCTTTCTTT
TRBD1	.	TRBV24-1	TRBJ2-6	CATSDETGDAGANVLTF	TGTGCCACCAGTGATGAGACAGGGGACGCTGGGGCCAACGTCCTGACTTTC
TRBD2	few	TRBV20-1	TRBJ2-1	CSARDLTGGSSYNEQFF	TGCAGTGCTAGAGATCTAACGGGAGGAAGCTCCTACAATGAGCAGTTCTTC
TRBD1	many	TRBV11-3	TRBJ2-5	CASSSGDRGGETQYF	TGTGCCAGCAGCTCGGGGGACAGGGGAGGAGAGACCCAGTACTTC
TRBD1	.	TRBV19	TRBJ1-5	CASSIHFGTGVGQPQHF	TGTGCCAGTAGTATCCATTTTGGGACAGGGGTAGGTCAGCCCCAGCATTTT
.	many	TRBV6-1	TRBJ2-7	CASSPRGVYEQYF	TGTGCCAGCAGTCCTCGGGGTGTGTACGAGCAGTACTTC
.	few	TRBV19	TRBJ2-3	CASSQDRSNTDTQYF	TGTGCCAGTAGTCAAGACAGGAGTAACACAGATACGCAGTATTTT
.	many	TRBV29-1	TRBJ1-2	CSVAIGTANYGYTF	TGCAGCGTTGCCATCGGGACGGCTAACTATGGCTACACCTTC
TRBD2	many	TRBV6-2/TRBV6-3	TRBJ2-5	CASTPRTSGSQETQYF	TGTGCCAGCACCCCCCGGACTAGCGGGAGCCAAGAGACCCAGTACTTC
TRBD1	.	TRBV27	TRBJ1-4	CASSLRTGGDPVNEKLFF	TGTGCCAGCAGTTTACGGACAGGGGGCGACCCCGTTAATGAAAAACTGTTTTTT
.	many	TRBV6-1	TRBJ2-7	CASLPGQAYEQYF	TGTGCCAGCTTACCAGGGCAGGCCTACGAGCAGTACTTC
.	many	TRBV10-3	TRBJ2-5	CAISGEPQETQYF	TGTGCCATCAGTGGGGAGCCACAAGAGACCCAGTACTTC
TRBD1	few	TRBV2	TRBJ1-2	CATPGQLYGYTF	TGTGCCACCCCGGGACAGCTATATGGCTACACCTTC
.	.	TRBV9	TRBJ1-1	CASSAGPGYITEAFF	TGTGCCAGCAGCGCGGGACCAGGGTATATCACTGAAGCTTTCTTT
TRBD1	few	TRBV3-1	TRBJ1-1	CASTPETGLAEAFF	TGTGCCAGCACCCCTGAGACAGGGCTCGCTGAAGCTTTCTTT
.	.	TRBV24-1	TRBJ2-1	CATGWGAANEQFF	TGTGCCACGGGATGGGGGGCCGCAAATGAGCAGTTCTTC
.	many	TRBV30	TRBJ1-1	CAWNSGTAAFF	TGTGCCTGGAACTCCGGGACGGCGGCTTTCTTT
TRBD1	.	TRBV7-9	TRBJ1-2	CASSRQGLNGYTF	TGTGCCAGCAGCCGACAGGGCTTAAATGGCTACACCTTC
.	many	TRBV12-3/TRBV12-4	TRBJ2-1	CASSPTPLSYNEQFF	TGTGCCAGCAGCCCGACTCCTCTCTCCTACAATGAGCAGTTCTTC
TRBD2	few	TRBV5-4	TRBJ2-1	CASSSAGSGGFEQFF	TGTGCCAGCAGCTCGGCGGGTAGCGGGGGTTTTGAGCAGTTCTTC
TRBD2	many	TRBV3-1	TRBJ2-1	CASSQDYRGAGVMDEQFF	TGTGCCAGCAGCCAAGATTATCGAGGGGCGGGAGTTATGGATGAGCAGTTCTTC
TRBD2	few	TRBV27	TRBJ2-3	CASKPGLAGVTQYF	TGTGCCAGTAAGCCGGGACTAGCGGGAGTGACGCAGTATTTT
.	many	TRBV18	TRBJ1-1	CASSPGPNTEAFF	TGTGCCAGCTCACCAGGGCCGAACACTGAAGCTTTCTTT
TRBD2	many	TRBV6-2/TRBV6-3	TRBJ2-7	CASSPPRASGSYEQYF	TGTGCCAGCAGTCCACCCCGGGCTAGCGGGAGCTACGAGCAGTACTTC
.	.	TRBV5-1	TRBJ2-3	CASSLLSNREDTQYF	TGCGCCAGCAGCTTGCTGTCGAACCGGGAAGATACGCAGTATTTT
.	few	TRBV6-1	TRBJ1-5	CASSEDRNQPQHF	TGTGCCAGCAGTGAGGACAGAAATCAGCCCCAGCATTTT
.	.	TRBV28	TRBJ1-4	CASSSVRREKLFF	TGTGCCAGCAGCTCTGTCCGGAGGGAAAAACTGTTTTTT
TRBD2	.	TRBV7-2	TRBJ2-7	CASSSLPYGRVRNEQYF	TGTGCCAGCAGCTCTCTCCCGTACGGGAGGGTCCGGAACGAGCAGTACTTC
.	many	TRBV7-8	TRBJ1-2	CASSPEGRALNYGYTF	TGTGCCAGCAGCCCCGAGGGACGGGCCCTGAACTATGGCTACACCTTC
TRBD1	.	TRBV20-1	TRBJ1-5	CSAGDRVLGNQPQHF	TGCAGTGCTGGAGACAGGGTGCTAGGCAATCAGCCCCAGCATTTT
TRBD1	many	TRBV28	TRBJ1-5	CASSQTGAQGIAQHF	TGTGCCAGCAGTCAGACAGGGGCCCAGGGGATTGCCCAGCATTTT
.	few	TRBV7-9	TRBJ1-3	CASSLGGLELGNTIYF	TGTGCCAGCAGCTTAGGGGGCCTGGAGCTTGGAAACACCATATATTTT
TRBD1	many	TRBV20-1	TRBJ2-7	CSASHRGPYEQYF	TGCAGTGCCTCGCACAGGGGACCCTACGAGCAGTACTTC
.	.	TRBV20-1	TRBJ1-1	CSALDQISGNTEAFF	TGCAGTGCCTTGGACCAAATATCTGGGAACACTGAAGCTTTCTTT